Below are 10 T cell receptor beta chains sequenced from a single sample in a study of post-analysis software for immune sequencing data (dated by TCRdb to the mid-2010s). Summary of the overall study and its limitations: Patients showed significantly higher frequencies than controls for five TRBV segments, among them TRBV5-6, TRBV5-1 and TRBV20-1.

The antigens for these receptors are not known. The library was made by PCR. TCRdb records Illumina HiSeq 2500 as the sequencer. Unique molecular identifiers were incorporated into TCR beta cDNA libraries to reduce PCR and sequencing biases. Using fastp at Q25 and MiXCR, TCRdb reprocessed the public reads and kept productive beta chains. Each entry merges the rows of one CDR3 protein and shows their most common DNA and genes. In this sample the table shows some 700,000 distinct CDR3 sequences, roughly three fifths of which occur a single time. The leading ten clones occupy roughly 12% of the sample. The sample taken for sequencing was blood. The receptors stem from a girl aged 2-15 years with multiple sclerosis.

The chain joins TRBV5-1 to TRBJ2-5; the match to TRBD1 covers 9 bases. CDR1 and CDR2 from the germline V gene are SGHRS and YFSETQ. The V and J ends lost 3 bases and 4 bases, in that order; junction bases with no gene match: 7. The CDR3 is 15 amino acids. Here the CDR3 DNA reads TGCGCCAGCAGCTATAGGACAGGGGAAGGAGAGACCCAGTACTTC. Protein sequence: CASSYRTGEGETQYF.

The chain combines TRBV29-1 with TRBJ2-7; D may be TRBD2 (5 bases). This CDR3 contains 12 residues. Germline CDR1 SQVTM, CDR2 ANQGSEA. The V end lost 7 bases, the J end lost 3 bases, and 13 bases lay between the germline ends. CDR3 sequence (DNA): TGCAGCGGTGAGGACGGGAACTACGAGCAGTACTTC. As protein: CSGEDGNYEQYF.

V gene TRBV5-1 combines with J gene TRBJ2-7; 9 nucleotides line up with TRBD2. The CDR3 has 14 amino acids. The V gene's germline CDR1 is SGHRS and CDR2 YFSETQ. The ends lost 5 bases at V and 4 bases at J; junction bases unmatched: 7. CDR3 in DNA: TGCGCCAGCAGACCTGGGACTAGCAGGTACGAGCAGTACTTC. This gives the protein CASRPGTSRYEQYF. The complete variable domain, with remaining parts taken from reference TRBV5-1 and TRBJ2-7, reads KAGVTQTPRYLIKTRGQQVTLSCSPISGHRSVSWYQQTPGQGLQFLFEYFSETQRNKGNFPGRFSGRQFSNSRSEMNVSTLELGDSALYLCASRPGTSRYEQYFGPGTRLTVT.

The gene calls are TRBV10-2 and TRBJ1-1; no reliable D call. V was shortened by 6 bases and J by 1 base, with 9 bases between the two germline ends. The germline V gene has CDR1 WSHSY and CDR2 SAAADI. The CDR3 extends over 13 amino acids. The CDR3 loop is CASSRVANTEAFF. The CDR3 DNA reads as TGCGCCAGCAGCCGGGTCGCGAACACTGAAGCTTTCTTT.

The chain employs TRBV9 and TRBJ2-5, with TRBD2 matching 8 bases. There are 18 residues in the CDR3. V gave up 3 bases and J gave up 3 bases; unmatched junction bases: 16. Germline V gives CDR1 SGDLS, CDR2 YYNGEE. The CDR3 here is CASSALGTGGRLEETQYF. In DNA form, the CDR3 reads TGTGCCAGCAGCGCCCTCGGGACTGGCGGGAGGTTAGAAGAGACCCAGTACTTC. Full variable domain (outside the CDR3, taken from reference TRBV9 and TRBJ2-5): DSGVTQTPKHLITATGQRVTLRCSPRSGDLSVYWYQQSLDQGLQFLIQYYNGEERAKGNILERFSAQQFPDLHSELNLSSLELGDSALYFCASSALGTGGRLEETQYFGPGTRLLVL.

The chain is built from TRBV29-1 and TRBJ2-4; 11 nucleotides agree with TRBD1. The J call is in doubt because the DNA end fits TRBJ2-5 better. The CDR3 spans 13 residues. CDR1 SQVTM and CDR2 ANQGSEA come from the germline V gene. The CDR3 coding sequence is TGCAGCGTTGAGGACAGGGGGCCGGAGACCCAGTACTTC. This gives the protein CSVEDRGPETQYF.

The chain is built from TRBV12-3 or TRBV12-4 and TRBJ1-6; D not certain. V was shortened by 5 bases and J by 5 bases, with 13 bases between the two germline ends. The CDR3 is made up of 15 amino acids. CDR3 residues: CASSTTPMDNSPLHF. The CDR3 region has the DNA TGTGCCAGCAGTACTACTCCGATGGATAATTCACCCCTCCACTTT.

J is TRBJ2-1 and V is TRBV27; 13 positions agree with TRBD2. Germline V gene data show CDR1 as MNHEY and CDR2 as SMNVEV (reference sequence). The length of the CDR3 is 16 residues. Trimming cost V 5 bases and J 5 bases; bases outside gene matches: 6. As DNA, the CDR3 is TGTGCCAGCAGTCTCCGCGGGACTAGCGGGAACAATGAGCAGTTCTTC. Its translation is CASSLRGTSGNNEQFF.

This clonotype was seen more than once but under ten times. This rearrangement joins TRBV12-3 or TRBV12-4 to TRBJ2-1; unclear D gene. V was clipped by 4 bases and J by 10 bases, with 14 bases between them. The CDR3 length is 13 residues. Here the CDR3 DNA reads TGTGCCAGCAGTTCCAGGCTAGGGAACGAGCAGTTCTTC. Protein product: CASSSRLGNEQFF.

The rearrangement uses TRBV12-3 or TRBV12-4 and TRBJ1-2; D is ambiguous. Trimming removed 3 bases at V and 7 bases at J, with 12 bases between. The CDR3 covers 13 residues. The CDR3 nucleotides are TGTGCCAGCAGTTTGGGCACCCGCTCTGGCTACACCTTC. Translating it yields CASSLGTRSGYTF.